A single sample is the source of the 5 T cell receptor beta chains below, sequenced in a study of cytomegalovirus exposure and HLA in healthy donors. The primer mix had 60 Vbeta and 13 Jbeta primers. Clones were read by immunoSEQ multiplex PCR, and TCRdb kept only the in-frame ones, dropping some. The sample shows about 140,000 clones, about 80% of them seen only once. Source material: PBMCs. These TCRs come from a male donor in good health and CMV-seropositive.

The chain couples TRBV7-6 to TRBJ2-5; 14 bases are a match to TRBD2. The junction had 5 bases not matched to a gene; V was cut back by 5 bases and J by 0 bases. There are 17 residues in the CDR3. The V gene's germline CDR1 is SGHVS and CDR2 FNYEAQ. The CDR3 coding sequence is TGTGCCAGCAGCCTGGGACTAGCGGGGGACTACCAAGAGACCCAGTACTTC. Encoded protein: CASSLGLAGDYQETQYF.

This chain connects TRBV21-1 to TRBJ1-4; the D segment call TRBD1 is taken from the table without a DNA check. TRBV21-1 is a recognized pseudogene. This CDR3 contains 14 residues. Here the CDR3 reads CASSRTGGKEKLFF. The CDR3 DNA follows: TGTGCCAGCAGCAGGACAGGGGGGAAAGAAAAACTGTTTTTT.

The chain links TRBV5-6 to TRBJ2-7; perhaps TRBD2 as D (5 bases). V gave up 4 bases and J gave up 4 bases, with 9 bases separating them. The CDR3 contains 12 residues. Germline-derived CDR1 and CDR2 are SGHDT and YYEEEE. The CDR3 protein is CASSGLLYEQYF. The CDR3 bases are TGTGCCAGCAGCGGACTTTTGTACGAGCAGTACTTC.

The chain has TRBV27 and TRBJ1-2; a weak D match, TRBD1 (5 bases). This CDR3 has 15 residues. Germline-derived CDR1 and CDR2 are MNHEY and SMNVEV (reference sequence). V dropped 5 bases and J dropped 6 bases, with 19 bases sitting between them. CDR3 nucleotide sequence: TGTGCCAGCAGTCCGTCCGGGACTCCCGGGCATGGCTACACCTTC. It yields the protein CASSPSGTPGHGYTF.

The chain recombines TRBV18 with TRBJ1-1, with 7 bases lining up with TRBD1. Per the germline V gene, CDR1 is KGHSH and CDR2 is LQKENI. The CDR3 loop spans 16 amino acids. The junction had 12 bases not matched to a gene; V was cut back by 3 bases and J by 5 bases. CDR3 region: CASSPQERGRGTEAFF. In DNA, the CDR3 is TGTGCCAGCTCACCGCAAGAGAGGGGGCGCGGAACTGAAGCTTTCTTT.